This T cell receptor beta chain stems from a study of cytomegalovirus exposure and HLA in healthy donors (dated by TCRdb to 2017 to 2019). Turning to the overall study: In an earlier analysis of some 550 of the donors, approximately 300 Gb of sequence data and 117 million unique TCR beta sequences from roughly 190 million T cells were reported. Of the roughly 400 genotyped donors, roughly 76% were placed in the genetic ancestry cluster associated with self-reported Caucasian donors. HLA typing included class I and class II loci at four-digit resolution. About 280 gigabases of sequencing data and approximately 91 million unique TCR sequences made up an early release that covered fewer than 650 HLA-typed donors. A later analysis re-analyzed previously published TCR beta repertoires from hundreds of donors and added high-resolution HLA genotyping to study TCR occurrence patterns. All discovery cohort repertoires had been generated using a single sequencing platform. To predict cytomegalovirus infection status, the study combined high-throughput TCR immunosequencing, statistical association of individual TCRs with disease status, and machine learning. The T cell repertoires of some 670 subjects were profiled by immunosequencing and related to cytomegalovirus serostatus. Across 300 to 500 genotyped donors of the cohort, an average of roughly 230,000 unique TCR beta nucleotide sequences per donor were sequenced, and roughly a sixth of those sequences were non-productive. An earlier analysis of around 640 of the donors used high-throughput TCR beta sequencing to judge whether each TCR beta V gene segment behaved as functional or pseudogenic. The number of typed donors differed by locus: about 620-640 for A, B, C, DRB1 and DQB1; approximately 520 for DQA1; around 580 for DPA1; and roughly 470 for DPB1. The later analysis used no new phenotypic data to find candidate immune exposures, relying instead on TCR beta sequences and their occurrence across donors. Alongside the repertoire data, information on donor age, sex, ethnicity and CMV serostatus was compiled. The study aimed to test whether signatures of past pathogen exposure could be identified by cataloging public T cell receptors. A few DR-DQ haplotypes were handled as single units for association and clustering because linkage in the cohort was strong. Along with the approximately 600-subject first cohort, a separate validation cohort of approximately 110 different subjects was used. A later genetic analysis took genome-wide SNP genotypes for about 55% of the roughly 700 donors and used that subset as a discovery cohort. Summary of the overall study and its limitations: In both the original and validation cohorts, the classifier was reported to diagnose cytomegalovirus status with high specificity and sensitivity. A few of the identified cytomegalovirus-associated TCR beta chains were confirmed in vitro to be specific for cytomegalovirus antigens. The authors suggested that the approach could potentially be extended to other disease states and immunological phenotypes. A later genetic analysis associated a missense DCLRE1C variant with V-gene and J-gene trimming of TCR beta chains, and an independent cohort replicated the association. In this cohort, only TCR beta chains were sequenced, and detectable features were limited by the absence of alpha or paired-chain data. A later analysis associated about 18,000 TCR beta sequences with specific HLA alleles at a false discovery rate of 0.05. In a later analysis, HLA-associated TCR beta chains showed more clonal expansion and lower generation probabilities than non-associated chains that were equally common. Because some donors lacked HLA typing at each locus, the association tests relied only on the typed subset. Sequencing depth was assumed to be roughly uniform across donors in the presence/absence analyses, though that assumption may not hold. When HLA alleles, especially DR and DQ, strongly co-occurred, attributing TCR associations to individual alleles was difficult. In a later analysis, most CMV-associated TCR beta chains were found to appear HLA-restricted, with HLA associations seemingly driven largely by CMV exposure. A group of highly shared sequence variants was considered likely to be a technical artifact of the sequencing pipeline. Fewer than 20 rarely observed V segments, including chromosome 9 orphons, were excluded from the earlier analysis of some 590 of the donors because counts were too low. In a later analysis, the rate of TCR association differed among HLA loci, with DRB1 alleles having the most associated TCRs and HLA-C alleles having the fewest. In a later genetic analysis, fewer N-insertions in productive TCRs were reported among donors in an Asian-associated ancestry cluster than the roughly 700-donor mean. Correlated functional status among segregating V segments might be attributable to linkage disequilibrium, but an unknown experimental factor could not be ruled out. A further reported finding was that TCR beta sequences accurately predicted the HLA-A and HLA-B alleles for most subjects in the first cohort. An earlier analysis of approximately 500 of the donors showed that most TCR beta V segments appeared in productive rearrangements either about 87% or about 30% of the time, which broadly matched IMGT annotations. In a later analysis, several top co-occurrence clusters were reported to appear linked to parvovirus B19, influenza, CMV and Epstein-Barr virus. The study listed approximately 160 TCR beta chains as associated with cytomegalovirus. Most TCR sequences were observed very rarely across donors, whereas some public TCRs were present in many individuals. CMV serostatus was the only immune exposure information available for the cohort.

The cohort consisted of more than 650 healthy bone marrow donors. Cohort members were all nominally healthy when sampled, although unrecorded immune exposures were likely present. The donor was CMV seronegative and belonged to the group of under 400 seronegative cohort members. Every donor gave a peripheral blood sample, and the peripheral blood mononuclear cells from that sample were used for TCR beta sequencing. The Qiagen DNeasy Blood Extraction Kit was used to extract genomic DNA from the blood cell samples. A word on this clone: The antigen it recognizes is unknown. The record has no base qualities; no much larger clone is one base away.

The library was made by the immunoSEQ multiplex PCR assay. A mixture of 60 forward primers for TCR Vbeta segments and 13 reverse primers for TCR Jbeta segments was used in the multiplex PCR. The CDR3 region of rearranged TCR beta genes was amplified from genomic DNA with a multiplex PCR assay. The amplified TCR beta libraries were sequenced on the Illumina HiSeq System as 87-base-pair reads. Under the source paper's analysis protocol: Across the roughly 700 repertoires, a later analysis counted 60 million to 90 million unique TCR beta chains, 9.5 million to 13 million of which were shared by at least two donors. To remove PCR and sequencing errors, raw reads were error-corrected and collapsed into unique sequences using a nearest-neighbor algorithm that merged closely related sequences. V, D and J gene segments were assigned by aligning CDR3 sequences to IMGT reference sequences. For a sequence to be retained, at least a six-nucleotide match to both a V gene segment and a J gene segment was required. A rearrangement was called productive if the CDR3 had no stop codons and remained in frame with V and J, and every other rearrangement was called non-productive. CDR3 was defined by IMGT convention, running from the second conserved V-encoded cysteine to the conserved J-encoded phenylalanine. The earlier analysis of more than 450 of the donors excluded sequences that lacked an unambiguous match to a single V gene segment. An earlier analysis of several hundred of the donors called V segments functional above 56.7% productive rearrangements and segregating when the between-donor standard deviation exceeded 5%. A statistical classification framework was built for diagnosing cytomegalovirus status from the catalog of TCR beta chain sequences. In a later analysis, V and J genes were assigned by comparing TCR nucleotide sequences against IMGT/GENE-DB human TR gene sequences. The TCRdist pipeline was used in a later analysis to assign CDR3 sequences and most-parsimonious VDJ recombination scenarios. In a later analysis, each TCR beta chain was defined by its CDR3 amino acid sequence together with its V-gene family, and reads lacking a unique V-gene family were excluded. In a later analysis, nearly 600 highly shared, low-generation-probability nucleotide sequences were removed to address suspected cross-contamination and a sequencing artifact. In a later analysis, a clonal expansion index was calculated for each public chain from normalized within-repertoire ranks of inferred template counts. In a later analysis, generation probabilities were computed using a VDJ recombination model fitted to out-of-frame rearrangements, and the results were checked against IGoR. In a later analysis, hypergeometric tests were used to score TCR-TCR, TCR-HLA and TCR-CMV co-occurrence, with a repertoire-size bias correction applied to TCR pairs. To estimate false discovery rates, a later analysis permuted the HLA or CMV assignments 20 times. In a later analysis, co-occurring TCRs were grouped with DBSCAN, and TCRdist sequence similarity was added when clustering was performed within HLA-allele-positive subsets. Repertoires with fewer than 30,000 or more than 120,000 public chains, plus five repertoires with anomalous nucleotide sharing, were excluded from co-occurrence clustering. TCRdb took this table from immuneACCESS and kept in-frame rearrangements with V and J called. Such tables lack part of the clones; where checked against another copy, unresolved V genes explain under half of the gap, and the rest is unexplained. V, J and clone size reflect that table, while D and trimming were determined from the DNA. This sample is represented by about 95,000 clones; over 70% of them were singletons. Jointly, the top ten make up roughly 5% of the sample.

The sequencing sample was made of PBMCs. This clonotype was obtained from a woman between 35 and 50 years old in good health and CMV-seronegative.

The CDR3 sequence is CASVLESETEAFF. The DNA sequence is given as TGTGCTAGTGTTCTAGAGAGCGAAACTGAAGCTTTCTTT. This receptor chain uses TRBV12-5 and TRBJ1-1, with no D gene named confidently. A distance of 14 bases separates the germline ends of V and J, which lose 7 bases and 5 bases respectively. CDR1 is given as LGHNT and CDR2 as FRNRAP, both from the germline V gene. Inclusive of the bounding cysteine and phenylalanine, the CDR3 is 13 residues long. Only the CDR3 DNA is retained, 39 bases long and in frame from the first base.